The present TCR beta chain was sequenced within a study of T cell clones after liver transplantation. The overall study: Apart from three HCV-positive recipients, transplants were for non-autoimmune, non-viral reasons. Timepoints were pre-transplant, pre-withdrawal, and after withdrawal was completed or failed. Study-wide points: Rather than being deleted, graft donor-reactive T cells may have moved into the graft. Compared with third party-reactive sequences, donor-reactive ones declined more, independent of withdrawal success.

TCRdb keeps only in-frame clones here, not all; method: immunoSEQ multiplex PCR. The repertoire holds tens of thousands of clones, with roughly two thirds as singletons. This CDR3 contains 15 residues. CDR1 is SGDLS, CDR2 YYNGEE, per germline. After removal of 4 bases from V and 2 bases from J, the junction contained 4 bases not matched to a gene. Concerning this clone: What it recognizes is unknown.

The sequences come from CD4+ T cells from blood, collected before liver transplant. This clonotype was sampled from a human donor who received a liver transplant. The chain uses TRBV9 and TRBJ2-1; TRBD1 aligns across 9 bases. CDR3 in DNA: TGTGCCAGCAGCACCCGGACAGGGGCCTACAATGAGCAGTTCTTC. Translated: CASSTRTGAYNEQFF.